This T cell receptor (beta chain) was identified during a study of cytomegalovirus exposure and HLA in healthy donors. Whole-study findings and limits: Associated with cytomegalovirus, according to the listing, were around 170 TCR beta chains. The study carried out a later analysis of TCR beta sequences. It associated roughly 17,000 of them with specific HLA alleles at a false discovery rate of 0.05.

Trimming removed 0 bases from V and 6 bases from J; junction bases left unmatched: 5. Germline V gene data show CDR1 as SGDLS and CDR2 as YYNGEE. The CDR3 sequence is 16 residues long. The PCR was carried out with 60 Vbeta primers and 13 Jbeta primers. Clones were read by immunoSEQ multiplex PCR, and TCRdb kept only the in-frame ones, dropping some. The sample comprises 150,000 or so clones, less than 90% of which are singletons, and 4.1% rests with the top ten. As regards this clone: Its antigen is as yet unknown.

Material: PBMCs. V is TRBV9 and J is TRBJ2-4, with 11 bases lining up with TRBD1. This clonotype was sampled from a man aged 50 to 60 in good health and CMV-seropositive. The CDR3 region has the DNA TGTGCCAGCAGCGTAGGGACAGGGGGCGTGAGAAACATTCAGTACTTC. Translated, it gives CASSVGTGGVRNIQYF.